This T cell receptor beta chain derives from a study of patients and donors after allogeneic stem cell transplantation. Unmatched junction bases numbered 2, after V lost 2 bases and J lost 2 bases. Germline assignment: CDR1 MNHEY and CDR2 SMNVEV (reference sequence). The CDR3 has 14 amino acids. TCRdb re-analysed the RT-PCR reads in MiXCR, keeping a single row per CDR3 protein. The sample lists around 150,000 distinct CDR3 sequences; about a third were seen once. The sequenced sample consisted of blood, either unsorted or a sorted T cell fraction (not recorded which). This sequence originates from a human donor who was either an allogeneic HSCT recipient or a stem cell or donor lymphocyte infusion donor (not recorded which). It is not recorded whose cells these are; they may come from a transplant donor. The gene calls are TRBV27 and TRBJ1-2, with 7 bases that match TRBD1. The CDR3 sequence is CASSLRGQNYGYTF. The CDR3 coding sequence is TGTGCCAGCAGTTTAAGGGGACAGAACTATGGCTACACCTTC.